Reported below is one T cell receptor beta chain. These data come from a study of blood T cell repertoires in COVID-19. Across the whole study: The samples span acute and convalescent COVID-19 from the United States, Italy and Spain. Sample material is recorded as cDNA or gDNA derived from T cells, B-cell-depleted T cells, or PBMCs.

Original analysis: Reference gene primer amplification in the assay estimated nucleated cell counts. The protocol was immunoSEQ multiplex PCR, while the TCRdb copy is restricted to in-frame clones and leaves out a portion. That table supplies the V and J calls and clone size; D and trimming were determined from the DNA. This table has about 300,000 clones, 85% to 90% appearing once. This sequence was found in a woman aged 40 to 50 who had recovered from COVID-19. Sequenced: peripheral blood.

The CDR3 coding sequence is TGTGCCAGCAGCAAAGGGGACAGATTACCCAACTACGAGCAGTACTTC. Translating gives CASSKGDRLPNYEQYF. The chain recombines TRBV7-9 with TRBJ2-7; 7 bases map to TRBD1. This CDR3 has 16 residues. Germline assignment: CDR1 SEHNR and CDR2 FQNEAQ (reference sequence). Trimming cost V 5 bases and J 3 bases; bases outside gene matches: 13.